These T cell receptor beta chains were read from a single sample in a study of cytomegalovirus exposure and HLA in healthy donors. Sequencing was performed with immunoSEQ multiplex PCR; in TCRdb, only in-frame clones are kept and a portion is missing. Of hundreds of thousands of clones in the sample, 90% were seen once. Sample: PBMCs. All receptors derive from a young woman in good health and CMV-seronegative. The CDR3 runs from the conserved cysteine through the conserved F or W. Each record gives: clone size, J gene, D gene, V gene, CDR3 DNA, CDR3 protein. D genes are given only for firm matches. Rows give clone size only sometimes, using once, few, many, or a class for an expanded clone.

once,TRBJ1-1,-,TRBV25-1,TGTGCCAGCAGTGAATACGGAGGGACCGCTTTCTTT,CASSEYGGTAFF
few,TRBJ2-2,TRBD1,TRBV7-6,TGTGCCAGCAGCCCCCTCCTCCGGACAGGGAACACCGGGGAGCTGTTTTTT,CASSPLLRTGNTGELFF
-,TRBJ2-7,-,TRBV27,TGTGCCAGCAGTCCCCTCCTGGTGGGGGACTCCTACGAGCAGTACTTC,CASSPLLVGDSYEQYF
-,TRBJ2-7,-,TRBV2,TGTGCCAGCAAAAGTCTCTACGAGCAGTACTTC,CASKSLYEQYF
once,TRBJ2-3,-,TRBV29-1,TGCAGCGTTGAAAGAGGGGCTCCAGATACGCAGTATTTT,CSVERGAPDTQYF
-,TRBJ2-1,-,TRBV18,TGTGCCAGCTCACCAAGGGGTCTTGGCAATGAGCAGTTCTTC,CASSPRGLGNEQFF
-,TRBJ2-7,TRBD2,TRBV9,TGTGCCAGCAGCCGGGAGGGCCGCGAGCAGTACTTC,CASSREGREQYF
-,TRBJ2-7,-,TRBV5-6,TGTGCCAGCAGCCCCGGGCCAAACTACGAGCAGTACTTC,CASSPGPNYEQYF
-,TRBJ2-3,TRBD2,TRBV7-3,TGTGCCAGCAGCTTAGACCCACGGGGGGACGCGCAGTATTTT,CASSLDPRGDAQYF
once,TRBJ2-1,-,TRBV5-1,TGCGCCAGCAGCTTGGTTTTTGGGGCTAGCCAGTTCGGTAATGAGCAGTTCTTC,CASSLVFGASQFGNEQFF
few,TRBJ1-5,-,TRBV5-1,TGCGCCAGCAGCTTGGGGGGGGCAGGACAGCCCCAGCATTTT,CASSLGGAGQPQHF
-,TRBJ2-1,-,TRBV27,TGTGCCACCACAAGTGGGAAGGGAAGCTCCTACAATGAGCAGTTCTTC,CATTSGKGSSYNEQFF
-,TRBJ2-3,-,TRBV28,TGTGCCAGCAGTTTGCGGGGTTCTAGCACAGATACGCAGTATTTT,CASSLRGSSTDTQYF
-,TRBJ2-1,-,TRBV5-1,TGCGCCAGTAGGACCGAGAGCTCCTACAATGAGCAGTTCTTC,CASRTESSYNEQFF
-,TRBJ2-7,TRBD1,TRBV27,TGTGCCAGCAGCCTGGACAGGGTGGATCCCTACGAGCAGTACTTC,CASSLDRVDPYEQYF
-,TRBJ2-3,-,TRBV28,TGTGCCAGCAGTTTAACAGATACGCAGTATTTT,CASSLTDTQYF
-,TRBJ2-4,-,TRBV7-2,TGTGCCAGCAGCTTAGCCACAGGCGTGGACATTCAGTACTTC,CASSLATGVDIQYF
-,TRBJ2-1,-,TRBV7-9,TGTGCCAGCAGCTTAGTGGTGGGATACAATGAGCAGTTCTTC,CASSLVVGYNEQFF
-,TRBJ2-2,-,TRBV15,TGTGCCACCAGCAGGGCCGGGACCCCGCCTAACACCGGGGAGCTGTTTTTT,CATSRAGTPPNTGELFF
many,TRBJ2-3,-,TRBV6-1,TGTGCCAGCAGTGATCGGCCAAATACGCAGTATTTT,CASSDRPNTQYF
once,TRBJ2-7,-,TRBV6-4,TGTGCCAGCAGTGCCACAGGGACCTCCTACGAGCAGTACTTC,CASSATGTSYEQYF
-,TRBJ2-2,-,TRBV12-5,TGTGCTAGTGGCAATACACAGCAGTTCAACACCGGGGAGCTGTTTTTT,CASGNTQQFNTGELFF
-,TRBJ2-5,-,TRBV14,TGTGCCAGTCAATCTCACTGGGGGACCCAGTACTTC,CASQSHWGTQYF
-,TRBJ2-1,TRBD2,TRBV6-5,TGTGCCAGCAAAATAAGCGGGAGAGGGGTTGAGCAGTTCTTC,CASKISGRGVEQFF
-,TRBJ1-5,-,TRBV28,TGTGCCAGCAGTTTATATAGGTCGAGCAATCAGCCCCAGCATTTT,CASSLYRSSNQPQHF
-,TRBJ2-2,-,TRBV21-1,TGTGCCAGCAGCAACGAGAACACCGGGGAGCTGTTTTTT,CASSNENTGELFF
-,TRBJ2-5,TRBD1,TRBV29-1,TGCAGCGCCCGACAGGGGGCCCAAGAGACCCAGTACTTC,CSARQGAQETQYF
-,TRBJ2-7,-,TRBV2,TGTGCCAGCAGCCCATTTTTTTCGGACATCTACGAGCAGTACTTC,CASSPFFSDIYEQYF
-,TRBJ2-1,TRBD2,TRBV7-2,TGTGCCAGCAGCTTAGTTGCGGGAGCTTACAATGAGCAGTTCTTC,CASSLVAGAYNEQFF
-,TRBJ2-7,TRBD1,TRBV5-6,TGTGCCAGCAGCGAGGGACAGGGTCTTTTCTACGAGCAGTACTTC,CASSEGQGLFYEQYF
-,TRBJ1-5,TRBD1,TRBV29-1,TGCAGCGTTGGACAGGGGGGCAATCAGCCCCAGCATTTT,CSVGQGGNQPQHF
-,TRBJ2-7,-,TRBV2,TGTGCCAGCAGTGCGCAGGTAGGCGTGGAGCAGTACTTC,CASSAQVGVEQYF
-,TRBJ2-3,-,TRBV5-5,TGTGCCAGCAGCTTGGTGACCACAGATACGCAGTATTTT,CASSLVTTDTQYF
-,TRBJ2-6,-,TRBV5-4,TGTGCCAGCAGCTCCTGGGGGAGTGTTGTCTCTGGGGCCAACGTCCTGACTTTC,CASSSWGSVVSGANVLTF
-,TRBJ2-7,TRBD2,TRBV7-2,TGTGCCAGCAGCTCCCGTAGCGGGACGACCTCCGAGCAGTACTTC,CASSSRSGTTSEQYF
once,TRBJ1-2,-,TRBV9,TGTGCCAGCAGCCCAGGGGCTGACAGACCCGCTTATGGCTACACCTTC,CASSPGADRPAYGYTF
few,TRBJ2-3,-,TRBV19,TGTGCCAGTGAAATGGATACGCAGTATTTT,CASEMDTQYF
-,TRBJ2-7,TRBD2,TRBV29-1,TGCAGCGTTGAAGAGGGTCTAGCGGGAGGAAATGACGAGCAGTACTTC,CSVEEGLAGGNDEQYF
-,TRBJ2-3,-,TRBV2,TGTGCCAGCAGTGAGGCCCCCGTGGTTGTTTCAGATACGCAGTATTTT,CASSEAPVVVSDTQYF
-,TRBJ2-1,TRBD2,TRBV7-9,TGTGCCAGCAGCTCGCCGGGACTAGGCTACAATGAGCAGTTCTTC,CASSSPGLGYNEQFF
-,TRBJ2-1,TRBD1,TRBV6-5,TGTGCCAGCAGTTCTGGGACAGGGTACTACAATGAGCAGTTCTTC,CASSSGTGYYNEQFF
-,TRBJ1-5,-,TRBV4-2,TGTGCCAGCAGCCCCAAGGCGGGGAATCAGCCCCAGCATTTT,CASSPKAGNQPQHF
-,TRBJ2-7,-,TRBV6-1,TGTGCCAGCTCTAACTACTACGAGCAGTACTTC,CASSNYYEQYF
-,TRBJ2-5,-,TRBV27,TGTGCCAGCAGCGTCGTTGGGGCGTCGGAGACCCAGTACTTC,CASSVVGASETQYF
-,TRBJ2-7,TRBD2,TRBV29-1,TGCAGCGTTGGGGCCGGGGGGAGCTCCTACGAGCAGTACTTC,CSVGAGGSSYEQYF
-,TRBJ2-2,-,TRBV15,TGTGCCACCAGCAGAACTCCAATGGGCACCGGGGAGCTGTTTTTT,CATSRTPMGTGELFF
once,TRBJ2-2,TRBD1,TRBV9,TGTGCCAGCAGCGTAGCTCAAGGGGGCCTGTACACCGGGGAGCTGTTTTTT,CASSVAQGGLYTGELFF
-,TRBJ1-3,TRBD1,TRBV4-2,TGTGCCAGCAGCCGACCGACAGGGGATTCTCGAGACACCATATATTTT,CASSRPTGDSRDTIYF
few,TRBJ1-1,TRBD1,TRBV10-3,TGTGCCATCAGTGTGAAGGGGGCGAACACTGAAGCTTTCTTT,CAISVKGANTEAFF
once,TRBJ2-3,TRBD1,TRBV7-2,TGTGCCAGCAGCTTAAGGGACAGGGGGGGTATAGGGAAGTGGGATACGCAGTATTTT,CASSLRDRGGIGKWDTQYF
-,TRBJ2-7,-,TRBV7-9,TGTGCCAGCAGCTTAGCGGGGCCCCGTGGACTCGGGGTCTACGAGCAGTACTTC,CASSLAGPRGLGVYEQYF
-,TRBJ2-7,-,TRBV14,TGTGCCAGCAGCCAAGTACATCCCTACGAGCAGTACTTC,CASSQVHPYEQYF
-,TRBJ2-7,TRBD1,TRBV11-2,TGTGCCAGCAGCCACGGCCGGGACAGCTCCTACGAGCAGTACTTC,CASSHGRDSSYEQYF